This T cell receptor beta chain was found in a study of regulatory T cells in long-lasting Graves disease. The CDR3 sequence is 15 residues long. Germline V gives CDR1 SNHLY, CDR2 FYNNEI. Trimming removed 7 bases at V and 1 base at J, with 16 bases between. Building the TCR beta libraries relied on iRepertoire HTBI primers, and CDR3 regions underwent Arm-PCR. TCRdb reanalysed the multiplex PCR reads using MiXCR and keeps one entry per CDR3 protein. The sample records hundreds of thousands of distinct CDR3 sequences, under 25% being singletons. The table lists this clonotype with many counts. The time point was: persistent/refractory GD, antithyroid drugs over 5 years with positive TRAb. Making the TCR library involved RNA that had been extracted from PBMCs.

The origin of this receptor is a female donor with Graves disease. The sequences come from peripheral blood mononuclear cells (PBMCs), collected when the disease was refractory, from a patient treated with antithyroid drugs. The V and J genes are TRBV2 and TRBJ2-5, with D perhaps TRBD1 (5 bases). The CDR3 sequence is CASTYRGTTQETQYF. Written as DNA, the CDR3 is TGTGCCAGCACGTATAGGGGAACCACCCAAGAGACCCAGTACTTC.